These 8 T cell receptor beta chains share one sample of origin, sequenced in a study of cytomegalovirus exposure and HLA in healthy donors (dated by TCRdb to 2015 to 2018). Library method: the immunoSEQ multiplex PCR assay. For the multiplex PCR, a mixture combining 60 forward primers for TCR Vbeta segments and 13 reverse primers for TCR Jbeta segments was used. The clones in this table, taken by TCRdb from immuneACCESS, are in-frame only. Not every clone is retained; where verified, under half of the shortfall comes from an unresolved V gene, and the cause of the rest is unknown. A total of about 180,000 clones appear in this sample, approximately 78% of them only once. The ten largest clones take up roughly an eighth of the sample. The sample consisted of PBMCs. The source of these receptors is a woman aged 50 to 60 in good health and CMV-seropositive.

This clone was observed a handful of times. The chain has TRBV9 and TRBJ1-1; tentatively, D is TRBD1 (5 bases). This CDR3 is 16 amino acids long. In germline, CDR1 is SGDLS, CDR2 YYNGEE. V lost 4 bases, J lost 5 bases, and 21 bases lay in between. The CDR3 loop reads CASSHLPAGGKTEAFF. The CDR3, as DNA: TGTGCCAGCAGCCATCTACCGGCGGGGGGGAAGACTGAAGCTTTCTTT.

Only a few counts were recorded for this clone. This chain uses TRBV25-1 with TRBJ2-1, with TRBD2 matching over 8 bases. The trim removed 3 bases at V and 2 bases at J, leaving 6 bases unmatched. The CDR3 sequence is 16 residues long. The germline V gene has CDR1 MGHDK and CDR2 SYGVNS. In nucleotides, the CDR3 is TGTGCCAGCAGTGAGGGAGCGGGGGTTCCCTACAATGAGCAGTTCTTC. This encodes CASSEGAGVPYNEQFF.

This clone appeared once. The chain uses TRBV27 and TRBJ1-2; unclear D gene. V was clipped by 10 bases and J by 4 bases, with 16 bases between them. The CDR3 runs to 13 residues. Germline-derived CDR1 and CDR2 are MNHEY and SMNVEV (reference sequence). CDR3 region: CAINQEDSYGYTF. DNA for the CDR3: TGTGCCATCAACCAAGAGGATTCCTATGGCTACACCTTC.

The chain links TRBV5-4 to TRBJ2-7; D perhaps matches TRBD1 (5 bases). Germline V CDR1 and CDR2: SGHNT, YYREEE (reference sequence). V was clipped by 0 bases and J by 3 bases, with 13 bases between them. CDR3 length equals 15 residues. The CDR3 DNA is TGTGCCAGCAGCTTGGCCAGGGCATCTCTCTACGAGCAGTACTTC. It specifies CASSLARASLYEQYF. Drawing the rest from reference TRBV5-4 and TRBJ2-7, the complete variable domain is ETGVTQSPTHLIKTRGQQVTLRCSSQSGHNTVSWYQQALGQGPQFIFQYYREEENGRGNFPPRFSGLQFPNYSSELNVNALELDDSALYLCASSLARASLYEQYFGPGTRLTVT.

The chain employs TRBV15 and TRBJ1-1; 7 nucleotides line up with TRBD1. Trimming took 7 bases from V and 1 from J; bases not matched to a gene: 3. The CDR3 loop spans 13 amino acids. Germline CDR1 LNHNV, CDR2 YYDKDF (reference sequence). The CDR3 protein is CATTKGANTEAFF. Here the CDR3 DNA reads TGTGCCACCACCAAGGGGGCGAACACTGAAGCTTTCTTT.

The chain uses TRBV11-2 and TRBJ1-2; no clear D. The CDR3 extends over 12 amino acids. Germline values: CDR1 SGHAT, CDR2 FQNNGV. V was trimmed by 9 bases and J by 4 bases, leaving 12 bases between them. The CDR3 protein is CASSTRGYGYTF. CDR3 nucleotides: TGTGCCAGTAGTACTCGGGGCTATGGCTACACCTTC.

This chain joins TRBV9 and TRBJ2-5, with D hard to call. The J call could be wrong; TRBJ2-7 is a better fit for the DNA end. The V gene's germline CDR1 is SGDLS and CDR2 YYNGEE. This CDR3 spans 13 amino acids. The CDR3 coding sequence is TGTGCCAGCAGCGCCAGCTCCCTAGGCGAGCAGTACTTC. As protein: CASSASSLGEQYF.

The chain joins TRBV5-1 to TRBJ2-4, with TRBD1 as a possible D gene (6 bases). Germline CDR1 reads SGHRS; CDR2 reads YFSETQ. V lost 2 bases and J lost 6, with 12 bases in between. This CDR3 is built from 14 residues. This CDR3 is CASSFRDNPNIQYF. CDR3 nucleotides: TGCGCCAGCAGCTTCCGGGACAACCCAAACATTCAGTACTTC.